This T cell receptor (beta chain) was identified during a study of blood T cells in healthy people across ages (dated by TCRdb to the mid-2010s). Regarding the study in general: In model experiments, template switching captured about one uniquely barcoded TCR beta cDNA molecule for every two T cells. The study measured age-related changes in TCR beta repertoire diversity using deep sequencing normalized with unique cDNA molecular identifiers. Two additional independent replicas of 1 million unique cDNA reads from the same blood draw were analyzed for two donors (one aged 18 to 30 and one aged 80 or older). The donors were split into four age groups: young (average 16 years), middle-aged (about 40), aged (approximately 59) and long-lived (roughly 86). To avoid experimental bias, donors of different ages were spread randomly across the sequencing lanes. What the authors observed across the whole study: As age increased, observed TCR beta diversity per million T cells dropped in a roughly linear way, and a significant reduction was already evident by age about 40. Total diversity estimates from one million sequenced T cells were considered lower bounds and underestimates. A strong correlation was found between observed TCR beta diversity and the percentage of naive T cells measured by flow cytometry. Because the CMV infection status of the donors was unknown, age-related changes in expanded clonotypes may potentially have been confounded. The long-lived group showed more naive CD4+ T cells, fewer expanded clones and increased TCR diversity than the aged group, suggesting age selection. Because profiling used bulk unsorted PBMCs, naive and antigen-experienced compartments could not be compared conclusively.

The library relied on 5' RACE. The second PCR ran for roughly 7 to 12 cycles and used a J-beta primer mix along with a sample-barcoded 5' primer. A unique molecular identifier was introduced onto each TCR beta cDNA molecule by a template-switch 5' adaptor carrying 12 random nucleotides. Each sample yielded at least 2.5 million CDR3-containing paired-end reads. The Mint cDNA synthesis kit, primed by a TRBC-specific oligonucleotide, was used to synthesize first-strand cDNA from all RNA. All cDNA was treated with uracil-DNA glycosylase and then went through a first 18-cycle PCR with the universal primers M1SS and BC2_uni_R. The source study handled its data this way. For normalization, 1 million high-quality reads were randomly selected from each sample, with every read carrying a distinct molecular identifier. Reads sharing molecular identifiers were discarded rather than binned into consensus sequences. CDR3 identification, clonotype clustering and error correction used MiTCR with a Q25 quality threshold and the strictest error-elimination algorithm. A nonparametric unseen species model with Euler transformation was used to estimate a lower bound on total TCR beta diversity. TCRdb trimmed public reads at Q25 via fastp, called clones via MiXCR and kept in-frame beta chains. CDR3 protein sequences are deduplicated, and each keeps its most common genes and DNA. The V and J calls and clone size are TCRdb's, not the authors'. This sample holds 1.8 million or so distinct CDR3 sequences; roughly two fifths were observed only once. Clones ranked in the top ten supply more than 20% of the sample.

The junction carries 15 bases between V and J, which are trimmed by 8 bases and 1 base respectively. The CDR3 holds 14 amino acids from the cysteine to the phenylalanine. Only CDR3 DNA is held: 42 bases, read in frame from base 1. CDR1 and CDR2 are read off the germline V gene as SNHLY and FYNNEI. Notes on this clonotype: The target of this receptor is not known. No much larger clonotype is one base removed from it; base qualities were not supplied.

The donors were 40 or so Caucasian individuals from Russia, aged roughly 6 to 100 years, who were systemically healthy. Each donor gave around 9.9 milliliters of peripheral blood, collected into EDTA-treated Vacutainer tubes. Ficoll-Paque density-gradient centrifugation was used to isolate PBMCs, with at least 6 million per sample. Trizol reagent was used to extract total RNA from the PBMCs, yielding at least 5.5 micrograms per sample. For every donor, an aliquot of PBMCs went through flow cytometry to measure the percentages of naive CD45RAhigh/CD27high T cells. Sequenced sample: blood. The V and J genes are TRBV2 and TRBJ2-7; no D segment can be confidently identified. The receptor was derived from a human donor in good health. Read as DNA, the sequence is TGTGCCAGCGTTAGGCAGCTTACTTCCTACGAGCAGTACTTC. This encodes CASVRQLTSYEQYF.